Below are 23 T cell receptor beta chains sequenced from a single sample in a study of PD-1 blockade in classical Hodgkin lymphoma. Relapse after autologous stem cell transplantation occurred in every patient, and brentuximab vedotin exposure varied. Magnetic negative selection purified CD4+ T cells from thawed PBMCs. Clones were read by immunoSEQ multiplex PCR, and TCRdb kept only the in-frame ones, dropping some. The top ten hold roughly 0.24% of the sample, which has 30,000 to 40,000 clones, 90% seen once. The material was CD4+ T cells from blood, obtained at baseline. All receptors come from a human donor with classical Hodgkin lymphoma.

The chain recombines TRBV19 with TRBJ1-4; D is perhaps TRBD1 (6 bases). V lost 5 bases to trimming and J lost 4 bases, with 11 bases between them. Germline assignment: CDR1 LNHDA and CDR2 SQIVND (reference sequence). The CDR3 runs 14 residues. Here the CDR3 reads CASSYRDFNEKLFF. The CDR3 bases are TGTGCCAGTAGTTACAGGGATTTTAATGAAAAACTGTTTTTT.

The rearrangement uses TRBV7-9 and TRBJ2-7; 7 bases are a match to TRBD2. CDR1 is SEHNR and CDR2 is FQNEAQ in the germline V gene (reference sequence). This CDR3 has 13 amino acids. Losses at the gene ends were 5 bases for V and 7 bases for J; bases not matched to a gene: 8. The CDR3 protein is CASSPAGLGEQYF. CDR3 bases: TGTGCCAGCAGCCCAGCGGGGCTGGGAGAGCAGTACTTC.

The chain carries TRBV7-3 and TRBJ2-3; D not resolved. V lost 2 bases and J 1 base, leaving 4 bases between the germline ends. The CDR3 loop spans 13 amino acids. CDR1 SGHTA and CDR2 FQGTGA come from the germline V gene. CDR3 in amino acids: CASSLLGTDTQYF. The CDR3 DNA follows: TGTGCCAGCAGCTTACTAGGCACAGATACGCAGTATTTT.

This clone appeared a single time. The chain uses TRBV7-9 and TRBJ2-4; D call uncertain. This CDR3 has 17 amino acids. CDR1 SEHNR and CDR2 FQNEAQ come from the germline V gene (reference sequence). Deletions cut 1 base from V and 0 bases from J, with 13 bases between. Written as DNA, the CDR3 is TGTGCCAGCAGCTTAGGTGGGGTAACTTTAGCCAAAAACATTCAGTACTTC. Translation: CASSLGGVTLAKNIQYF.

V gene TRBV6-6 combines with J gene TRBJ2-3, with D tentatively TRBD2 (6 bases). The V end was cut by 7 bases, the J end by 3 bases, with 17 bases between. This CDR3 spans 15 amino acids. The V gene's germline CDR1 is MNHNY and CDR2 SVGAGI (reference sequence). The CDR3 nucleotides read TGTGCCAGCACCAACGACGGGAGTATGACAGATACGCAGTATTTT. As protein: CASTNDGSMTDTQYF.

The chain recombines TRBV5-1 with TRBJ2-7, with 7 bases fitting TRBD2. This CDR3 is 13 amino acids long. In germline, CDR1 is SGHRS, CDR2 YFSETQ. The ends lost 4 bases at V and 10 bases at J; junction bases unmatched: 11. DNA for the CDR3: TGCGCCAGCAGCCCACTTGGGTCTAGCGGACAGTACTTC. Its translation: CASSPLGSSGQYF.

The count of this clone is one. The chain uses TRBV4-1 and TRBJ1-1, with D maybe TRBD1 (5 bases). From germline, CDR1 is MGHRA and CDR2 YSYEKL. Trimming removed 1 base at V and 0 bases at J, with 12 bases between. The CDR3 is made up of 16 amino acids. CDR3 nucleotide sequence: TGCGCCAGCAGCCAAGCGGGGGGTTGGGTGAACACTGAAGCTTTCTTT. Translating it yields CASSQAGGWVNTEAFF.

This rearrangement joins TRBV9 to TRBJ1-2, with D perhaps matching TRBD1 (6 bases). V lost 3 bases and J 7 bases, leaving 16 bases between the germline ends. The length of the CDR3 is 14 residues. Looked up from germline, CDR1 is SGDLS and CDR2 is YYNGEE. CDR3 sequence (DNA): TGTGCCAGCAGCGCCTTTGAACAGGGAGGTGGCTACACCTTC. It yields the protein CASSAFEQGGGYTF.

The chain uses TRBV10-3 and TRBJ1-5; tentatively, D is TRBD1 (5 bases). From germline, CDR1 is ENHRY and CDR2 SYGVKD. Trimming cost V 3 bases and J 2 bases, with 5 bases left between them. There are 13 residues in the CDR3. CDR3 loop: CAISEGGNQPQHF. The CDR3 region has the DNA TGTGCCATCAGTGAAGGGGGCAATCAGCCCCAGCATTTT.

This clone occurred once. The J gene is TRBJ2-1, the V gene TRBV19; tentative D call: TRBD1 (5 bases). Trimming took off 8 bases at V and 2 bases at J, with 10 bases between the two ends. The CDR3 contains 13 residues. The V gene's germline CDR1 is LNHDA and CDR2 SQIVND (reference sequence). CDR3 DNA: TGTGCCAGTTCGGCAGGGCCCTACAATGAGCAGTTCTTC. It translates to CASSAGPYNEQFF.

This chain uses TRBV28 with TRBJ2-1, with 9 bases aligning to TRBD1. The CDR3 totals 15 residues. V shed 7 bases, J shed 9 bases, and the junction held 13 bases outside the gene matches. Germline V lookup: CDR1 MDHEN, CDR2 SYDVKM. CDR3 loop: CASTSGQGGSTEQFF. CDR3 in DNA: TGTGCCAGCACCTCGGGACAGGGAGGTTCGACTGAGCAGTTCTTC.

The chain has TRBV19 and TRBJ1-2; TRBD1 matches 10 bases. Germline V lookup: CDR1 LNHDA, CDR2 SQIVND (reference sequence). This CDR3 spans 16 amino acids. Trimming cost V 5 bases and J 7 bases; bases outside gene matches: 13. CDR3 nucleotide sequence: TGTGCCAGTAGTCCGACAGGGGGCGAGTCGGTGTTTGGCTACACCTTC. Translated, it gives CASSPTGGESVFGYTF.

The CDR3 is CAWLGTKSSYEQYF. The CDR3 nucleotides read TGTGCATGGCTAGGGACTAAAAGCTCCTACGAGCAGTACTTC. The chain combines TRBV30 with TRBJ2-7, with 7 positions matching TRBD2. The CDR3 length is 14 residues. Germline-derived CDR1 and CDR2 are GTSNPN and SVGIG (reference sequence).

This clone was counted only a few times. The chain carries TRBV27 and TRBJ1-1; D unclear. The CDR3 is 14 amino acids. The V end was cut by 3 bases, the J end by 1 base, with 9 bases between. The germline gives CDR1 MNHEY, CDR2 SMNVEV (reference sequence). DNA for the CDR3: TGTGCCAGCAGTTTCTCCCCGGGGAACACTGAAGCTTTCTTT. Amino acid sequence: CASSFSPGNTEAFF.

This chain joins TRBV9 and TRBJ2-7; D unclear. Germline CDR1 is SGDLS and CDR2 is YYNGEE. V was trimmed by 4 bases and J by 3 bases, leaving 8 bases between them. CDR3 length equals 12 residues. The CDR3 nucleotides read TGTGCCAGCAGCCTTTGTATCTACGAGCAGTACTTC. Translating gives CASSLCIYEQYF.

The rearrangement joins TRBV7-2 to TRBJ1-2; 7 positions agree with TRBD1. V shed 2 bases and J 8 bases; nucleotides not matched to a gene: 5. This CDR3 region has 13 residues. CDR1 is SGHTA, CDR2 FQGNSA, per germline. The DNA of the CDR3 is TGTGCCAGCAGCTTAAGGGGACAGTTGGGCTACACCTTC. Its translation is CASSLRGQLGYTF. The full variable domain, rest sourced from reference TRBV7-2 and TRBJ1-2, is GAGVSQSPSNKVTEKGKDVELRCDPISGHTALYWYRQSLGQGLEFLIYFQGNSAPDKSGLPSDRFSAERTGGSVSTLTIQRTQQEDSAVYLCASSLRGQLGYTFGSGTRLTVV.

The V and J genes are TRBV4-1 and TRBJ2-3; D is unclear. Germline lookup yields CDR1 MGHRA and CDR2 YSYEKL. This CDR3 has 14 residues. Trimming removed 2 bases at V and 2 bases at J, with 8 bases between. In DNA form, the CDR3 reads TGCGCCAGCAGCCAACTGGCCTCCACAGATACGCAGTATTTT. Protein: CASSQLASTDTQYF.

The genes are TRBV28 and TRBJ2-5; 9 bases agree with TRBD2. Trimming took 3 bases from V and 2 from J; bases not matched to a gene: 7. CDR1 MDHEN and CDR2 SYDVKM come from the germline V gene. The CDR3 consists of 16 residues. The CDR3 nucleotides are TGTGCCAGCAGTTTTACTAGACTAGCGGAACAAGAGACCCAGTACTTC. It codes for CASSFTRLAEQETQYF.

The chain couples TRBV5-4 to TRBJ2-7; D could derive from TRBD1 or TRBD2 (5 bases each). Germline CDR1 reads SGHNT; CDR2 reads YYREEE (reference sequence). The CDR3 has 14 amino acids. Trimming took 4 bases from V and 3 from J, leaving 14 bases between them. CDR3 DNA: TGTGCCAGCAGCCGGGACCGAGGTCTCTACGAGCAGTACTTC. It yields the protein CASSRDRGLYEQYF.

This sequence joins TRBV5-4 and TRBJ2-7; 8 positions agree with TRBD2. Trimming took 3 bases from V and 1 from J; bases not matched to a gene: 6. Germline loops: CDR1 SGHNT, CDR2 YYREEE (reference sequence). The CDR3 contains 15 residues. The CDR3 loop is CASSWGLVESYEQYF. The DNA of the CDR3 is TGTGCCAGCAGCTGGGGACTAGTAGAATCCTACGAGCAGTACTTC.

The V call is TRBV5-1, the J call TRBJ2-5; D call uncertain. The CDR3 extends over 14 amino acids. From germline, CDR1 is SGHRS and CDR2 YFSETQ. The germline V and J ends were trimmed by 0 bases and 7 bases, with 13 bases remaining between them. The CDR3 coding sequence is TGCGCCAGCAGCTTGGTTCCGCCCCCCGGGACCCAGTACTTC. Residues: CASSLVPPPGTQYF. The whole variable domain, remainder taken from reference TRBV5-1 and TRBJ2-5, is KAGVTQTPRYLIKTRGQQVTLSCSPISGHRSVSWYQQTPGQGLQFLFEYFSETQRNKGNFPGRFSGRQFSNSRSEMNVSTLELGDSALYLCASSLVPPPGTQYFGPGTRLLVL.

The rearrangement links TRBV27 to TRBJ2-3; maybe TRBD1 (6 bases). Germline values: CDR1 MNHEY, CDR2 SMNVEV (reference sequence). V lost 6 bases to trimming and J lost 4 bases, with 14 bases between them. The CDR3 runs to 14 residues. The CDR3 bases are TGTGCCAGCAGGCCCTTGGGGGCCGCAGATACGCAGTATTTT. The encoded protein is CASRPLGAADTQYF.

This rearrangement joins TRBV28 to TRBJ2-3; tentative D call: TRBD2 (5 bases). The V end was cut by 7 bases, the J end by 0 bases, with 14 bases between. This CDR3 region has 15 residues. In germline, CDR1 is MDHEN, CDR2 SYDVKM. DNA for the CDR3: TGTGCCAGCACCGAACTAGACGCTAGCACAGATACGCAGTATTTT. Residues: CASTELDASTDTQYF.